One sample yielded the 6 T cell receptor beta chains listed below, sequenced in a study of T cells in Graves' hyperthyroidism and ophthalmopathy. Amplification of TCR beta CDR3 regions used RNA as the template. RT-PCR in the first round (using the HTBI primer set) targeted the TCR CDR3. One entry per CDR3 protein, called by TCRdb with MiXCR from the multiplex PCR reads. The sample includes fewer than 350,000 distinct CDR3 sequences, about an eighth of them seen just once. The specimen sequenced was blood. These receptors came from a woman aged 30 to 39 with Graves' hyperthyroidism that later progressed to Graves' ophthalmopathy.

This clonotype was observed many times. An end of the junction differs from the germline gene, which may be a read error. The chain links TRBV20-1 to TRBJ2-7; D may be TRBD1 or TRBD2 (5 bases each). This CDR3 contains 12 residues. CDR1 DFQATT and CDR2 SNEGSKA come from the germline V gene (reference sequence). This CDR3 reads CSGRPGPYEQYF. CDR3 in DNA: TGCAGTGGTAGACCGGGACCCTACGAGCAGTACTTC.

Concerning this clonotype itself: This clone may be a read error of a much larger clone one base away. The chain has TRBV20-1 and TRBJ2-2, with D maybe TRBD1 (6 bases). The germline V gene has CDR1 DFQATT and CDR2 SNEGSKA (reference sequence). The CDR3 runs 14 residues. For the CDR3, the DNA is TGCAGTGCTAGAGACCTAACAGGGACCGGGGAGCTGCTTTTT. Residues: CSARDLTGTGELLF.

This clonotype was found many times. This chain connects TRBV20-1 to TRBJ2-3, with 10 bases identical to TRBD2. V lost 3 bases and J lost 1; bases outside the gene matches: 4. The CDR3 length is 15 residues. Germline V CDR1 and CDR2: DFQATT, SNEGSKA (reference sequence). For the CDR3, the DNA is TGCAGTGCTAGGGTAGCGGGAGGACGCACAGATACGCAGTATTTT. It codes for CSARVAGGRTDTQYF.

The table lists this clonotype with many counts. V usage is TRBV29-1 and J usage is TRBJ2-3; 10 bases align to TRBD1. There are 13 residues in the CDR3. V shed 6 bases and J 4 bases; nucleotides not matched to a gene: 4. Germline V gene data show CDR1 as SQVTM and CDR2 as ANQGSEA. The DNA of the CDR3 is TGCAGCGTGGGGACAGGGGAATCAGATACGCAGTATTTT. Translated, it gives CSVGTGESDTQYF.

At least ten counts were recorded for this clonotype. The chain links TRBV3-1 to TRBJ2-1; TRBD1 aligns across 12 bases. CDR1 is LGHDT and CDR2 is YNNKEL in the germline V gene (reference sequence). This CDR3 spans 15 amino acids. V was clipped by 5 bases and J by 6 bases; unmatched bases: 5. In nucleotides, the CDR3 is TGTGCCAGCAGCGGGGGACAGGGGGCTTTCAATGAGCAGTTCTTC. Translated: CASSGGQGAFNEQFF.

This clonotype was counted at least ten times. The V gene is TRBV20-1, the J gene TRBJ2-1; D might be TRBD2 (6 bases). Germline CDR1 DFQATT, CDR2 SNEGSKA (reference sequence). Deletions cut 6 bases from V and 4 bases from J, with 19 bases between. The CDR3 sequence is 15 residues long. The CDR3 DNA reads TGCAGTGCGAATCCGTCACTAGCTCCTTACAATGAGCAGTTCTTC. Translated: CSANPSLAPYNEQFF.